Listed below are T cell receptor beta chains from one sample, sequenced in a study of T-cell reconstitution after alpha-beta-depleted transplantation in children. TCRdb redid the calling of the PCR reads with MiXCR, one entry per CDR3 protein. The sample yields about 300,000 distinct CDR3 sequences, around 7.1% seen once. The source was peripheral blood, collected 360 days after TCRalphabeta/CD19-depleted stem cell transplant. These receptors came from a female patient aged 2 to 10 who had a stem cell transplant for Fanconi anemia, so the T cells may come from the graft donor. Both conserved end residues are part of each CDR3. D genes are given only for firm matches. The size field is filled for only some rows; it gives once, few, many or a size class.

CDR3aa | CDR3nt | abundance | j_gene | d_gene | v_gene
CASSTPGGRTDTQYF | TGTGCCAGCAGCACCCCTGGGGGGCGGACAGATACGCAGTATTTT | many | TRBJ2-3 | NA | TRBV7-2
CASSAKLGQGMADADTQYF | TGTGCCAGCAGCGCAAAATTGGGACAGGGGATGGCAGATGCAGATACGCAGTATTTT | many | TRBJ2-3 | TRBD1 | TRBV9
CASSYSPGGGGETNEKLFF | TGTGCCAGCAGTTACTCTCCAGGAGGAGGGGGCGAGACTAATGAAAAACTGTTTTTT | few | TRBJ1-4 | TRBD1 | TRBV6-5
CASSQGGMNTEAFF | TGTGCCAGCAGCCAGGGAGGAATGAACACTGAAGCTTTCTTT | few | TRBJ1-1 | NA | TRBV3-1
CASSQSSSGIKKLYEQYF | TGTGCCAGCAGCCAATCGAGTAGCGGGATAAAGAAGCTCTACGAGCAGTACTTC | NA | TRBJ2-7 | TRBD2 | TRBV16
CAISEWDSARETQYF | TGTGCCATCAGTGAGTGGGATAGCGCAAGGGAGACCCAGTACTTC | many | TRBJ2-5 | NA | TRBV10-3
CASTVAGEETQYF | TGTGCCAGCACCGTAGCGGGGGAAGAGACCCAGTACTTC | many | TRBJ2-5 | TRBD2 | TRBV12-3/TRBV12-4
CATANYNEQFF | TGTGCCACTGCTAACTACAATGAGCAGTTCTTC | few | TRBJ2-1 | NA | TRBV6-2/TRBV6-3
CASSQVRGRWAGNTIYF | TGCGCCAGCAGCCAAGTCCGGGGCCGGTGGGCTGGAAACACCATATATTTT | NA | TRBJ1-3 | NA | TRBV4-3
CASSFYEGSVTGELFF | TGTGCCAGCAGCTTTTACGAGGGTTCGGTTACCGGGGAGCTGTTTTTT | many | TRBJ2-2 | NA | TRBV5-6